The 21 T cell receptor beta chains reported below all come from one sample, sequenced in a study of neoadjuvant nivolumab and ipilimumab in lung cancer. The assay was immunoSEQ multiplex PCR, and TCRdb's table has in-frame clones only and misses some. The data contain around 4,500 clones, less than 85% of them seen just once; the ten biggest clones take up roughly a tenth. The sequences come from tumor tissue, collected after neoadjuvant nivolumab, alone or with ipilimumab, at or shortly before surgery. These receptor sequences come from an adult with non-small cell lung cancer.

The rearrangement links TRBV19 to TRBJ1-6, with 9 bases aligning to TRBD1. CDR3 size: 14 residues. V gave up 5 bases and J gave up 11 bases; unmatched junction bases: 7. Germline CDR1 reads LNHDA; CDR2 reads SQIVND (reference sequence). This CDR3 reads CASSSQGAGTPLHF. DNA for the CDR3: TGTGCCAGTAGTTCACAGGGGGCTGGGACACCCCTCCACTTT.

The CDR3 sequence: CASSLGQGYYGYTF. The CDR3 bases are TGCGCCAGCAGCTTGGGACAGGGTTACTATGGCTACACCTTC. The rearrangement joins TRBV5-1 to TRBJ1-2, with TRBD1 identical over 7 bases. The germline V gene encodes CDR1 SGHRS and CDR2 YFSETQ. V lost 0 bases to trimming and J lost 3 bases; unmatched junction nucleotides: 2. This CDR3 spans 14 amino acids.

The chain combines TRBV19 with TRBJ2-2, with D possibly called TRBD1 or TRBD2 (7 bases each). This CDR3 region has 17 residues. V was shortened by 8 bases and J by 3 bases, with 22 bases between the two germline ends. The germline gives CDR1 LNHDA, CDR2 SQIVND (reference sequence). The CDR3: CASRITQGGAHTGELFF. CDR3 coding DNA: TGTGCCAGTCGGATTACCCAGGGGGGGGCGCACACCGGGGAGCTGTTTTTT.

This chain joins TRBV7-2 and TRBJ2-2, with D possibly matching TRBD1 (5 bases). The germline CDR1 and CDR2 sequences are SGHTA and FQGNSA. V was trimmed by 5 bases and J by 5 bases, leaving 15 bases between them. The CDR3 spans 15 residues. CDR3 protein: CASSPNRRETGELFF. The CDR3 DNA reads as TGTGCCAGCAGCCCCAACCGCAGGGAAACCGGGGAGCTGTTTTTT.

The CDR3 loop reads CASSLFGGYSYNEQFF. CDR3 nucleotide sequence: TGTGCCAGCAGCTTATTTGGGGGTTACTCCTACAATGAGCAGTTCTTC. The V gene is TRBV11-2, the J gene TRBJ2-1; D might be TRBD1 or TRBD2, each matching 5 bases. The CDR3 is 16 amino acids. Trimming stripped 2 bases from V and 0 bases from J, with 11 bases between. CDR1 is SGHAT, CDR2 FQNNGV, per germline.

The CDR3 is CAISLGPGDEQYF. The CDR3 DNA sequence: TGTGCCATCAGCTTAGGACCCGGGGACGAGCAGTACTTC. The chain combines TRBV10-3 with TRBJ2-7, with D tentatively TRBD2 (5 bases). V was pared by 6 bases and J by 5 bases, with 14 bases between. Germline V lookup: CDR1 ENHRY, CDR2 SYGVKD. The CDR3 totals 13 residues.

This clone was seen a single time. This chain connects TRBV28 to TRBJ1-5; D call uncertain. V lost 6 bases to trimming and J lost 3 bases, with 18 bases between them. The CDR3 contains 16 residues. CDR1 is MDHEN and CDR2 is SYDVKM in the germline V gene. The CDR3 bases are TGTGCCAGCAGCCGTCTTACTAGGATTACCAATCAGCCCCAGCATTTT. This translates into CASSRLTRITNQPQHF. The entire variable domain, with the rest obtained from reference TRBV28 and TRBJ1-5, is as follows: DVKVTQSSRYLVKRTGEKVFLECVQDMDHENMFWYRQDPGLGLRLIYFSYDVKMKEKGDIPEGYSVSREKKERFSLILESASTNQTSMYLCASSRLTRITNQPQHFGDGTRLSIL.

This sequence joins TRBV10-3 and TRBJ2-1, with D perhaps assigned TRBD1 or TRBD2 (5 bases each). The V gene's germline CDR1 is ENHRY and CDR2 SYGVKD. CDR3 length: 13 residues. The ends were cut back, 6 bases at V and 5 bases at J, with 11 bases in the middle. The CDR3 loop is CAIRGTLNNEQFF. The CDR3, as DNA: TGTGCCATCAGAGGGACCTTAAACAATGAGCAGTTCTTC.

This chain uses TRBV7-2 with TRBJ2-1; D gene ambiguous. Trimming removed 3 bases at V and 1 base at J, with 10 bases between. Germline V lookup: CDR1 SGHTA, CDR2 FQGNSA. The CDR3 length is 15 residues. CDR3 in DNA: TGTGCCAGCAGCTTTACGTCCAGTTCCTACAATGAGCAGTTCTTC. Translating gives CASSFTSSSYNEQFF. Full variable domain (missing parts from reference TRBV7-2 and TRBJ2-1): GAGVSQSPSNKVTEKGKDVELRCDPISGHTALYWYRQSLGQGLEFLIYFQGNSAPDKSGLPSDRFSAERTGGSVSTLTIQRTQQEDSAVYLCASSFTSSSYNEQFFGPGTRLTVL.

The rearrangement links TRBV5-1 to TRBJ2-2; no firm D call. The ends were cut back, 0 bases at V and 3 bases at J, with 12 bases in the middle. Germline V gene sequence: CDR1 SGHRS, CDR2 YFSETQ. The CDR3 covers 16 residues. The chain's CDR3 is CASSLVRQSDTGELFF. The DNA of the CDR3 is TGCGCCAGCAGCTTGGTAAGGCAGTCTGACACCGGGGAGCTGTTTTTT. Filled out from reference TRBV5-1 and TRBJ2-2, the complete variable domain reads KAGVTQTPRYLIKTRGQQVTLSCSPISGHRSVSWYQQTPGQGLQFLFEYFSETQRNKGNFPGRFSGRQFSNSRSEMNVSTLELGDSALYLCASSLVRQSDTGELFFGEGSRLTVL.

The chain combines TRBV4-3 with TRBJ2-3; the D is unclear. Per the germline V gene, CDR1 is LGHNA and CDR2 is YSLEER. The CDR3 totals 13 residues. Trimming stripped 1 base from V and 4 bases from J, with 6 bases between. CDR3 nucleotide sequence: TGCGCCAGCAGCCAAGCCCCCCCAGATACGCAGTATTTT. Translating it yields CASSQAPPDTQYF.

The V call is TRBV7-9, the J call TRBJ1-6, with D unclear. This CDR3 contains 12 residues. Germline-derived CDR1 and CDR2 are SEHNR and FQNEAQ (reference sequence). V dropped 2 bases and J dropped 14 bases, with 10 bases sitting between them. CDR3 region: CASSLFIQSLHF. CDR3 coding DNA: TGTGCCAGCAGCTTATTTATTCAATCCCTCCACTTT.

The gene calls are TRBV7-2 and TRBJ1-5, with a possible D match to TRBD1 (6 bases). This CDR3 spans 13 amino acids. V was cut by 2 bases and J by 6 bases, with 8 bases left in between. Germline CDR1 is SGHTA and CDR2 is FQGNSA. CDR3 nucleotides: TGTGCCAGCAGCTTAAACAGGGCTCAGCCCCAGCATTTT. It is translated as CASSLNRAQPQHF. Filled out from reference TRBV7-2 and TRBJ1-5, the complete variable domain reads GAGVSQSPSNKVTEKGKDVELRCDPISGHTALYWYRQSLGQGLEFLIYFQGNSAPDKSGLPSDRFSAERTGGSVSTLTIQRTQQEDSAVYLCASSLNRAQPQHFGDGTRLSIL.

V gene TRBV4-3 combines with J gene TRBJ2-5, with 10 positions matching TRBD1. There are 15 residues in the CDR3. Losses at the gene ends were 4 bases for V and 2 bases for J; bases not matched to a gene: 4. CDR1 is LGHNA, CDR2 YSLEER, per germline. In nucleotides, the CDR3 is TGCGCCAGCAGCCGAGAGGACAGGGGGCAAGAGACCCAGTACTTC. It is translated as CASSREDRGQETQYF.

This clone was counted a few times. This chain joins TRBV5-1 and TRBJ1-4; 11 nucleotides agree with TRBD1. This CDR3 spans 15 amino acids. The junction had 5 bases not matched to a gene; V was cut back by 2 bases and J by 8 bases. Germline loops: CDR1 SGHRS, CDR2 YFSETQ. The CDR3 protein is CASSFGTGGWEKLFF. The DNA for the CDR3 is TGCGCCAGCAGCTTCGGGACAGGGGGTTGGGAAAAACTGTTTTTT. The variable domain in full, completed from reference TRBV5-1 and TRBJ1-4, reads KAGVTQTPRYLIKTRGQQVTLSCSPISGHRSVSWYQQTPGQGLQFLFEYFSETQRNKGNFPGRFSGRQFSNSRSEMNVSTLELGDSALYLCASSFGTGGWEKLFFGSGTQLSVL.

The chain carries TRBV11-2 and TRBJ2-7; 14 bases are shared with TRBD2. Germline-derived CDR1 and CDR2 are SGHAT and FQNNGV. There are 17 residues in the CDR3. Unmatched junction bases numbered 8, after V lost 5 bases and J lost 2 bases. The CDR3, as DNA: TGTGCCAGCAGCCCCGGACTAGCGGGGGGCCTACCCTACGAGCAGTACGTC. It is translated as CASSPGLAGGLPYEQYV.

V and J are TRBV7-2 and TRBJ2-3; TRBD1 matches at 7 bases. The V and J ends lost 4 bases and 6 bases, in that order; junction bases with no gene match: 10. This CDR3 has 15 amino acids. Germline V gene sequence: CDR1 SGHTA, CDR2 FQGNSA. The CDR3, as DNA: TGTGCCAGCAGCTCATCCACAGGGGTGGCGGATACGCAGTATTTT. Translation: CASSSSTGVADTQYF.

The rearrangement uses TRBV4-3 and TRBJ2-3; no definite D call. Germline V gives CDR1 LGHNA, CDR2 YSLEER. Deletions cut 3 bases from V and 6 bases from J, with 10 bases between. The CDR3 loop spans 13 amino acids. CDR3 region: CASSQGPSDTQYF. The CDR3 nucleotides are TGCGCCAGCAGCCAGGGCCCCTCCGATACGCAGTATTTT.

The chain combines TRBV5-6 with TRBJ1-5, with TRBD1 identical over 9 bases. Germline trimming cut 4 bases from V and 0 bases from J; bases unmatched to any gene: 5. CDR1 is SGHDT and CDR2 is YYEEEE in the germline V gene. CDR3 length: 16 amino acids. The CDR3 DNA follows: TGTGCCAGCAGCCGGGGGACAGGGTATAGCAATCAGCCCCAGCATTTT. Its translation: CASSRGTGYSNQPQHF.

This clone occurred a few times. The chain uses TRBV7-2 and TRBJ1-2; D remains unclear. The ends were cut back, 5 bases at V and 0 bases at J, with 19 bases in the middle. Per germline, CDR1 SGHTA and CDR2 FQGNSA. This CDR3 is 17 amino acids long. The CDR3 region is CASSPGSHKIANYGYTF. The CDR3 region has the DNA TGTGCCAGCAGCCCCGGGTCCCACAAGATAGCTAACTATGGCTACACCTTC.

The chain couples TRBV6-6 to TRBJ1-2, with 8 bases that match TRBD1. This CDR3 is built from 15 residues. CDR1 is MNHNY and CDR2 is SVGAGI in the germline V gene (reference sequence). J was trimmed by 4 bases and V by 5 bases; bases with no gene match: 9. The CDR3 sequence is CASSPTMTGVYGYTF. DNA for the CDR3: TGTGCCAGCAGTCCAACAATGACAGGGGTCTATGGCTACACCTTC.